This entry concerns a single T cell receptor (beta chain). This entry comes from a study of blood T cell repertoires in COVID-19. Study information: Sample material is recorded as cDNA or gDNA derived from T cells, B-cell-depleted T cells, or PBMCs.

V was clipped by 8 bases and J by 3 bases; unmatched bases: 10. The CDR3 consists of 15 residues. Germline CDR1 and CDR2: SNHLY and FYNNEI. Repertoires were generated with immunoSEQ multiplex PCR, while TCRdb's copy carries only in-frame clones and drops some. The sample shows approximately 270,000 clones, more than 80% of them seen only once. Sequenced material: PBMCs or T cells enriched from blood (not recorded which). The chain employs TRBV2 and TRBJ2-1, with 7 bases that match TRBD1. The TCR originated in a woman aged 25 to 39 with acute COVID-19. CDR3 protein: CASDDRDRGYNEQFF. As DNA, the CDR3 is TGTGCCAGCGACGACCGGGACAGAGGCTACAATGAGCAGTTCTTC.